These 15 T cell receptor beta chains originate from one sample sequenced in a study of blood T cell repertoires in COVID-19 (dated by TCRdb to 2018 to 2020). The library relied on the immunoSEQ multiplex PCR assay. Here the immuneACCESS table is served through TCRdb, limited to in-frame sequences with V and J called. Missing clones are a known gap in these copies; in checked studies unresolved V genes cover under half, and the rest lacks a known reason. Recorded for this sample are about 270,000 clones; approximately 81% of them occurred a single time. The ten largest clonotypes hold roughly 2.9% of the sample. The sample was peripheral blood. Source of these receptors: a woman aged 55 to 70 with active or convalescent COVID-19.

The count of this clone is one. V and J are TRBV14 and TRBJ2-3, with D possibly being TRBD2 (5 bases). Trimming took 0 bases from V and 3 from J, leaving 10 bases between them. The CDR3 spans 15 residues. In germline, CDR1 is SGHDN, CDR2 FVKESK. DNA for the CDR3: TGTGCCAGCAGCCAAGAGGGCGGGCCGACAGATACGCAGTATTTT. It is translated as CASSQEGGPTDTQYF.

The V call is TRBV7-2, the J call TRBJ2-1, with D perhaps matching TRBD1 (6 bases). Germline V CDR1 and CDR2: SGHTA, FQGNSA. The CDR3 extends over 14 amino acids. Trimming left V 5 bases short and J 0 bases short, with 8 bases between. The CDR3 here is CASSRDISYNEQFF. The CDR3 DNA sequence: TGTGCCAGCAGCCGGGACATCTCCTACAATGAGCAGTTCTTC.

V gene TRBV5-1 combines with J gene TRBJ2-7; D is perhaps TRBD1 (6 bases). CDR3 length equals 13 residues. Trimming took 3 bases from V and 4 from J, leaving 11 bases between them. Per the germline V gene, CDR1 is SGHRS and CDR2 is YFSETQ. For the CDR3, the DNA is TGCGCCAGCAGCTGGGGGACAATTTACGAGCAGTACTTC. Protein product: CASSWGTIYEQYF. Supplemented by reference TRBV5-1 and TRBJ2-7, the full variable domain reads KAGVTQTPRYLIKTRGQQVTLSCSPISGHRSVSWYQQTPGQGLQFLFEYFSETQRNKGNFPGRFSGRQFSNSRSEMNVSTLELGDSALYLCASSWGTIYEQYFGPGTRLTVT.

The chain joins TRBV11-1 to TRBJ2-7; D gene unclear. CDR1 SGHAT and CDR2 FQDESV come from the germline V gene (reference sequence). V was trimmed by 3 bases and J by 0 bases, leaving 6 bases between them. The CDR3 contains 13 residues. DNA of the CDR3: TGTGCCAGCAGCTTTTCTAGCTCCTACGAGCAGTACTTC. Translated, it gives CASSFSSSYEQYF.

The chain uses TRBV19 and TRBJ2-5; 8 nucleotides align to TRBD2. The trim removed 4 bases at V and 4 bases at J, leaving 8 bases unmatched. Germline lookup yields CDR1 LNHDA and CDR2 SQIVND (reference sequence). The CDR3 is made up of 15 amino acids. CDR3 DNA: TGTGCCAGTAGTAGTGGGACACGGGGGGGAGAGACCCAGTACTTC. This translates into CASSSGTRGGETQYF.

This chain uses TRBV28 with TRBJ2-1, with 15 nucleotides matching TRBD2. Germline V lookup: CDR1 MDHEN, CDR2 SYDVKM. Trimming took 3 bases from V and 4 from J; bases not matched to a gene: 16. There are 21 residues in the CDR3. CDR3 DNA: TGTGCCAGCAGTTTTCCCCCGGGGACTAGCGGGGGGATCCCACCTTACAATGAGCAGTTCTTC. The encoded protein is CASSFPPGTSGGIPPYNEQFF.

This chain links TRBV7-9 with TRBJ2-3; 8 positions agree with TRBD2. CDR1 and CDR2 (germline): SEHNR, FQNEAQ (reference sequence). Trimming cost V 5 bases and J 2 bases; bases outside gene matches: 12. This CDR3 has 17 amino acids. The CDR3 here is CASSLRAGALLTDTQYF. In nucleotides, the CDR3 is TGTGCCAGCAGCCTACGAGCGGGGGCCTTACTCACAGATACGCAGTATTTT.

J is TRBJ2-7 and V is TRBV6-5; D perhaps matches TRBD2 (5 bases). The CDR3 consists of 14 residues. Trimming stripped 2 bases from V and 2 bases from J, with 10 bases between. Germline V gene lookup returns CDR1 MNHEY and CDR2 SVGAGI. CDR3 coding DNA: TGTGCCAGCAGTTACGAGGGTCCGACCTACGAGCAGTACTTC. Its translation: CASSYEGPTYEQYF.

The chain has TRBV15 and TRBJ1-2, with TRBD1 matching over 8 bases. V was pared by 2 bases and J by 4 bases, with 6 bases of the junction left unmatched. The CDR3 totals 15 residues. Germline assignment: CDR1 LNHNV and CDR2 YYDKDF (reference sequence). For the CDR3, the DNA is TGTGCCACCAGCAGACAGGGGGCAGGGGGCTATGGCTACACCTTC. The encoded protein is CATSRQGAGGYGYTF.

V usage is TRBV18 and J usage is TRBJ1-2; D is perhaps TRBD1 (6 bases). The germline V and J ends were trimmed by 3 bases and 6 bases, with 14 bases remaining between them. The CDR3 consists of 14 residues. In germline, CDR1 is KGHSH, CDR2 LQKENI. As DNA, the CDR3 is TGTGCCAGCTCACCGACAGGAACTACTGATGGCTACACCTTC. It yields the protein CASSPTGTTDGYTF.

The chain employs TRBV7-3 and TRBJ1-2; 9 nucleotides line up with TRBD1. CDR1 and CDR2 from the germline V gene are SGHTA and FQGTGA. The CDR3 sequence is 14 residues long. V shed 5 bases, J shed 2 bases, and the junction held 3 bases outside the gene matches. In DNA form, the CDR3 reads TGTGCCAGCAGCCCGGGACAGGGAAACTATGGCTACACCTTC. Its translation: CASSPGQGNYGYTF.

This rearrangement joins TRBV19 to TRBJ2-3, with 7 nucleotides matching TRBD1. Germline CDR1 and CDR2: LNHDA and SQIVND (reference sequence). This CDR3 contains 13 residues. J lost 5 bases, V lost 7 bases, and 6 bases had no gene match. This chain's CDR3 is CASKRTGGDTQYF. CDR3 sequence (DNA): TGTGCCAGTAAGCGGACAGGTGGAGATACGCAGTATTTT.

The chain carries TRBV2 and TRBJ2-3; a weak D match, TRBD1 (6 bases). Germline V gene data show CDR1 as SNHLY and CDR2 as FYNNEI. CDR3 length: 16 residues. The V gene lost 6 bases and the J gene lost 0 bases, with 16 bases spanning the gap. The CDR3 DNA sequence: TGTGCCAGCAGACGGCTCGACAGGCTGAGCACAGATACGCAGTATTTT. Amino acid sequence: CASRRLDRLSTDTQYF.

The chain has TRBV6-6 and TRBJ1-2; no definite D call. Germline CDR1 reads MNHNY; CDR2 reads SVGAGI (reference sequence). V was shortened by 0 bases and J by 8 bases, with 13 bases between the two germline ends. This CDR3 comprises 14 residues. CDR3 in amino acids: CASSYSNQASGYTF. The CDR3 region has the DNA TGTGCCAGCAGTTACTCTAACCAGGCGAGCGGCTACACCTTC.

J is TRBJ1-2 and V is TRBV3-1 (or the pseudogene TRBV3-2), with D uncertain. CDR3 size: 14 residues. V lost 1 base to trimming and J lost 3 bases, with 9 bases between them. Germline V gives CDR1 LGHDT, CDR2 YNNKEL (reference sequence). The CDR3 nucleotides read TGTGCCAGCAGCCAAGGCAGGTCGGACTATGGCTACACCTTC. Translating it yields CASSQGRSDYGYTF.